These 18 T cell receptor beta chains were sequenced from one sample in a study of beta chain features in type 1 diabetes. cDNA synthesis used the whole RNA isolate, giving expressed TCRB sequences. Clones were sequenced by immunoSEQ multiplex PCR, and TCRdb holds only the in-frame ones, with some missing. This table holds more than 300,000 clones, approximately 12% found once. Study-level results: People with Type 1 diabetes carried modestly yet significantly shorter TCRB CDR3s in all four CD4+ subsets.

Their cognate antigens are unknown. The sample taken for sequencing was naive CD4+ T cells from blood. These receptor sequences come from a woman between 18 and 29 years old with type 1 diabetes.

This rearrangement joins TRBV30 to TRBJ2-1; unclear D gene. The CDR3 sequence is 11 residues long. Germline CDR1 reads GTSNPN; CDR2 reads SVGIG (reference sequence). Trimming removed 0 bases at V and 9 bases at J, with 6 bases between. The CDR3 region is CAWSVQIEQFF. CDR3 sequence (DNA): TGTGCCTGGAGTGTACAAATTGAGCAGTTCTTC.

This chain uses TRBV5-1 with TRBJ2-5; D might be TRBD2 (5 bases). Looked up from germline, CDR1 is SGHRS and CDR2 is YFSETQ. This CDR3 spans 14 amino acids. The germline V and J ends were trimmed by 7 bases and 2 bases, with 15 bases remaining between them. CDR3 sequence reads: CASGRRTGQETQYF. The CDR3, as DNA: TGCGCCAGCGGGCGTCGGACTGGGCAAGAGACCCAGTACTTC.

This clone was found a few times. The chain joins TRBV20-1 to TRBJ2-1; D gene ambiguous. Germline lookup yields CDR1 DFQATT and CDR2 SNEGSKA (reference sequence). CDR3 size: 11 residues. DNA for the CDR3: TGCGTTTCGATACCGCGTAGTGAGCAGTTCTTC. Translated, it gives CVSIPRSEQFF.

This clone was observed a few times. The chain has TRBV4-3 and TRBJ2-2; 8 nucleotides match TRBD2. Unmatched junction bases numbered 8, after V lost 0 bases and J lost 5 bases. CDR1 and CDR2 from the germline V gene are LGHNA and YSLEER. The CDR3 extends over 17 amino acids. The CDR3 region is CASSQEAAGEGTGELFF. The CDR3 nucleotides are TGCGCCAGCAGCCAAGAAGCAGCGGGAGAGGGGACCGGGGAGCTGTTTTTT.

The CDR3 here is CASSTRTGVGEQYF. CDR3 coding DNA: TGTGCCAGCAGTACTCGGACAGGGGTGGGCGAGCAGTACTTC. The chain combines TRBV6-6 with TRBJ2-7, with 9 bases aligning to TRBD1. Trimming cost V 5 bases and J 6 bases; bases outside gene matches: 8. The CDR3 is 14 residues long. The germline V gene encodes CDR1 MNHNY and CDR2 SVGAGI (reference sequence).

The chain employs TRBV27 and TRBJ2-7; the match to TRBD2 covers 8 bases. The CDR3 spans 16 residues. Germline trimming cut 6 bases from V and 2 bases from J; bases unmatched to any gene: 12. CDR1 MNHEY and CDR2 SMNVEV come from the germline V gene (reference sequence). CDR3 DNA: TGTGCCAGCAGAGCCCGGGGGAGCGGGGGAACCTACGAGCAGTACTTC. Protein: CASRARGSGGTYEQYF.

This clone has more than one count but fewer than ten. The chain employs TRBV5-1 and TRBJ2-7, with unresolved D. Trimming took 0 bases from V and 4 from J, leaving 8 bases between them. There are 13 residues in the CDR3. Germline V lookup: CDR1 SGHRS, CDR2 YFSETQ. CDR3 nucleotides: TGCGCCAGCAGCTTGGCACAGAGATACGAGCAGTACTTC. Translation gives CASSLAQRYEQYF.

This clone has more than one count but fewer than ten. The chain is built from TRBV5-1 and TRBJ2-7, with 7 nucleotides matching TRBD1. V shed 5 bases, J shed 0 bases, and the junction held 2 bases outside the gene matches. The germline V gene has CDR1 SGHRS and CDR2 YFSETQ. This CDR3 region has 13 residues. As DNA, the CDR3 is TGCGCCAGCAGGACAGGGAGCTCCTACGAGCAGTACTTC. It is translated as CASRTGSSYEQYF.

The CDR3 sequence: CASSGSAYEQYF. The CDR3 nucleotides read TGTGCCAGCTCGGGGAGCGCCTACGAGCAGTACTTC. The chain carries TRBV5-6 and TRBJ2-7; a weak D match, TRBD2 (5 bases). Trimming stripped 7 bases from V and 2 bases from J, with 10 bases between. CDR3 length: 12 residues. Germline values: CDR1 SGHDT, CDR2 YYEEEE.

This clone was detected a few times. In DNA form, the CDR3 reads TGTGCCAGCAGTCGCGAACCAGGGCGGGCCAAAAACATTCAGTACTTC. This gives the protein CASSREPGRAKNIQYF. The V gene is TRBV28, the J gene TRBJ2-4; TRBD1 might be the D (5 bases). Trimming shortened V by 5 bases and J by 1 base, and 15 bases separated the two germline ends. The CDR3 loop spans 16 amino acids. Germline-derived CDR1 and CDR2 are MDHEN and SYDVKM.

This chain connects TRBV11-3 to TRBJ2-3; D possibly corresponds to TRBD1 (5 bases). Germline CDR1 SGHNT, CDR2 YENEEA. The CDR3 has 13 residues. Trimming left V 5 bases short and J 10 bases short, with 16 bases between. CDR3 nucleotides: TGTGCCAGCAGCCCCCCGAGGACAAGCTCGCAGTATTTT. Its translation is CASSPPRTSSQYF.

The V gene is TRBV5-1, the J gene TRBJ1-6, with a possible D match to TRBD1 (6 bases). The CDR3 has 14 amino acids. Germline V lookup: CDR1 SGHRS, CDR2 YFSETQ. V shed 4 bases and J shed 2 bases, with 7 bases lying between them. CDR3 in DNA: TGCGCCAGCAGCGGGGGCCCCTATAATTCACCCCTCCACTTT. It translates to CASSGGPYNSPLHF. Complete variable domain (other parts from reference TRBV5-1 and TRBJ1-6): KAGVTQTPRYLIKTRGQQVTLSCSPISGHRSVSWYQQTPGQGLQFLFEYFSETQRNKGNFPGRFSGRQFSNSRSEMNVSTLELGDSALYLCASSGGPYNSPLHFGNGTRLTVT.

The CDR3 here is CAISLAGTETQYF. CDR3 nucleotides: TGTGCCATCAGTCTAGCGGGGACGGAGACCCAGTACTTC. V usage is TRBV10-3 and J usage is TRBJ2-5; 9 bases align to TRBD2. Trimming cost V 5 bases and J 5 bases; bases outside gene matches: 3. Germline V gives CDR1 ENHRY, CDR2 SYGVKD. The CDR3 length is 13 residues.

This clone was seen a handful of times. V usage is TRBV2 and J usage is TRBJ1-2, with 8 positions matching TRBD1. CDR3 length equals 15 residues. V lost 8 bases, J lost 1 base, and 9 bases stayed unmatched. The V gene's germline CDR1 is SNHLY and CDR2 FYNNEI. Here the CDR3 reads CASHSRDRLNYGYTF. The DNA of the CDR3 is TGTGCCAGCCACTCGCGGGACAGGCTTAACTATGGCTACACCTTC.

In its sample, this clone was seen a few times. J is TRBJ2-3 and V is TRBV28; 9 bases are shared with TRBD2. Per the germline V gene, CDR1 is MDHEN and CDR2 is SYDVKM. The CDR3 runs to 13 residues. V dropped 8 bases and J dropped 6; count of bases not matched to a gene: 6. The CDR3 region has the DNA TGTGCCAGCCTTGCGGGAGGGCCGGATACGCAGTATTTT. This gives the protein CASLAGGPDTQYF.

The chain links TRBV5-6 to TRBJ1-5; TRBD1 is a possible D gene (6 bases). Germline-derived CDR1 and CDR2 are SGHDT and YYEEEE. This CDR3 contains 16 residues. Trimming took off 4 bases at V and 0 bases at J, with 14 bases between the two ends. The CDR3 here is CASSRLQGNSNQPQHF. For the CDR3, the DNA is TGTGCCAGCAGCAGACTACAGGGCAATAGCAATCAGCCCCAGCATTTT. Based on the CDR3 plus reference TRBV5-6 and TRBJ1-5, the full variable domain is DAGVTQSPTHLIKTRGQQVTLRCSPKSGHDTVSWYQQALGQGPQFIFQYYEEEERQRGNFPDRFSGHQFPNYSSELNVNALLLGDSALYLCASSRLQGNSNQPQHFGDGTRLSIL.

The chain combines TRBV27 with TRBJ2-5, with D perhaps matching TRBD2 (5 bases). The V end lost 6 bases, the J end lost 5 bases, and 13 bases lay between the germline ends. Germline-derived CDR1 and CDR2 are MNHEY and SMNVEV (reference sequence). The CDR3 totals 13 residues. This chain's CDR3 is CASSYTRGETQYF. The CDR3 DNA sequence: TGTGCCAGCAGCTACACCCGAGGGGAGACCCAGTACTTC.

This sequence joins TRBV19 and TRBJ2-3; D might be TRBD2 (6 bases). Trimming took 6 bases from V and 0 from J, leaving 13 bases between them. There are 15 residues in the CDR3. Germline V lookup: CDR1 LNHDA, CDR2 SQIVND (reference sequence). In DNA form, the CDR3 reads TGTGCCAGTAGCCTGGGACTGCTAAGCACAGATACGCAGTATTTT. As protein: CASSLGLLSTDTQYF. Together with reference TRBV19 and TRBJ2-3, the CDR3 gives the full variable domain: DGGITQSPKYLFRKEGQNVTLSCEQNLNHDAMYWYRQDPGQGLRLIYYSQIVNDFQKGDIAEGYSVSREKKESFPLTVTSAQKNPTAFYLCASSLGLLSTDTQYFGPGTRLTVL.